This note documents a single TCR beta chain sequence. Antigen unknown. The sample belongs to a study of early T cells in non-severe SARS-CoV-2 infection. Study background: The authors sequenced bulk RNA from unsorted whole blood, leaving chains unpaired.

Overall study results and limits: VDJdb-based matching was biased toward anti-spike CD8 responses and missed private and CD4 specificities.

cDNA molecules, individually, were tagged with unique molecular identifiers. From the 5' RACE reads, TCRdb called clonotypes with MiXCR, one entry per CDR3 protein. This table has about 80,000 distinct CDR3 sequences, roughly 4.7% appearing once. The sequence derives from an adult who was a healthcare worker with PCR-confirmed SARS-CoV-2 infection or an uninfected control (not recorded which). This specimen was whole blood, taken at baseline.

Written as DNA, the CDR3 is TGTGCCAGCAGCTTCCTTACCGGGACCCAGTACTTC. Protein product: CASSFLTGTQYF. The chain is built from TRBV7-6 and TRBJ2-5; D is unclear. The ends were cut back, 3 bases at V and 7 bases at J, with 9 bases in the middle. CDR3 length: 12 amino acids. Germline values: CDR1 SGHVS, CDR2 FNYEAQ.